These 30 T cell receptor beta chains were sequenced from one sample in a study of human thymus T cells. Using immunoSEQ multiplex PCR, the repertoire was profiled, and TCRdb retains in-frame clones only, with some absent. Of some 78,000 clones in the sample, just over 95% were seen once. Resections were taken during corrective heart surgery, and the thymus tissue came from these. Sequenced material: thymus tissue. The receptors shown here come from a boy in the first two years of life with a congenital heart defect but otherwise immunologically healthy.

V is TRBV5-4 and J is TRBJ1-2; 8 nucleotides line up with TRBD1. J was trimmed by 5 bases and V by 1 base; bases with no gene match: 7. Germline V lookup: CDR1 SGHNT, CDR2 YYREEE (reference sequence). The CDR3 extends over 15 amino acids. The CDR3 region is CASSLTPTGEYGYTF. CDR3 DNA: TGTGCCAGCAGCTTGACCCCGACAGGGGAATATGGCTACACCTTC.

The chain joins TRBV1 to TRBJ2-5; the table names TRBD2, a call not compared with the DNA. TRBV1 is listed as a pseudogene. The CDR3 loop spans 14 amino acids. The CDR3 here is CTSSQDLGGETQYF. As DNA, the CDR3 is TGCACCAGCAGCCAAGATCTTGGGGGGGAGACCCAGTACTTC.

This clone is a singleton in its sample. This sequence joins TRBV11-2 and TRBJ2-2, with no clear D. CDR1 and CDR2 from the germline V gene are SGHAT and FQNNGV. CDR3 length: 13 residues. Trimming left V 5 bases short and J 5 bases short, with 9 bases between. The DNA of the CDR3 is TGTGCCAGCAGCCACCGGGCGACCGGGGAGCTGTTTTTT. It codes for CASSHRATGELFF.

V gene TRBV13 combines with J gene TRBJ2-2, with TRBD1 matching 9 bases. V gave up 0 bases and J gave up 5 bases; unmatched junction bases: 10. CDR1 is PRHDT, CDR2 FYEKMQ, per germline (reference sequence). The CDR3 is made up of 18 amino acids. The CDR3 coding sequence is TGTGCCAGCAGCTTAGGAAGACTACAGGGGGCTAGGACCGGGGAGCTGTTTTTT. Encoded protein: CASSLGRLQGARTGELFF.

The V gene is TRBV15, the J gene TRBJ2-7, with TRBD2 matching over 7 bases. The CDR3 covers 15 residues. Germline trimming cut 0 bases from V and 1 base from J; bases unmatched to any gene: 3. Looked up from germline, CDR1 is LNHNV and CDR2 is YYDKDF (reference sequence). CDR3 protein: CATSRDSRESYEQYF. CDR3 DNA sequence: TGTGCCACCAGCAGAGATTCGCGGGAGTCCTACGAGCAGTACTTC.

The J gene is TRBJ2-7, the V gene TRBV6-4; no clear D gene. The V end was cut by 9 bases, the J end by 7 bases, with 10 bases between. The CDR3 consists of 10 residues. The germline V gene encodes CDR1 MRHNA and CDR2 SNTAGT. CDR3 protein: CARYLGEQYF. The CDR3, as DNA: TGTGCCAGATACCTAGGAGAGCAGTACTTC.

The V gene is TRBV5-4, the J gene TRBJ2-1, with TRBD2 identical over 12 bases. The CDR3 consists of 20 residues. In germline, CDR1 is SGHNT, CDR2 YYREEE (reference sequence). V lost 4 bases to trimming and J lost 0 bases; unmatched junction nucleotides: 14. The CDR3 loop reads CASSTRTSGITPTSYNEQFF. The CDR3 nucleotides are TGTGCCAGCAGCACGCGGACTAGCGGGATAACCCCTACCTCCTACAATGAGCAGTTCTTC.

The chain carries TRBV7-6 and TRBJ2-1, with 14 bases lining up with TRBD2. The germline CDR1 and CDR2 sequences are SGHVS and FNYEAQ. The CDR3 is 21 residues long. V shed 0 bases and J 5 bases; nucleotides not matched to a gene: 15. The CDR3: CASSLAPPGTSGSWVHNEQFF. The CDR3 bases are TGTGCCAGCAGCTTAGCCCCCCCCGGGACTAGCGGGAGTTGGGTCCACAATGAGCAGTTCTTC.

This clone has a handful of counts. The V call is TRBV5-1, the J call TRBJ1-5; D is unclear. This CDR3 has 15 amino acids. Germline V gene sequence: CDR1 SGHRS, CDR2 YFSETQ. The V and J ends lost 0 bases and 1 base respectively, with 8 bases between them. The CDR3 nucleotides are TGCGCCAGCAGCTTGGGTCCCTTAAGCAATCAGCCCCAGCATTTT. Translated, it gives CASSLGPLSNQPQHF.

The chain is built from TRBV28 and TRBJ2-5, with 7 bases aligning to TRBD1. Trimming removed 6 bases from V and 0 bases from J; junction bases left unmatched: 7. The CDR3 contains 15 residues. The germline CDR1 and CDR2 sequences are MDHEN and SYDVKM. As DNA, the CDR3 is TGTGCCAGCAGCCCGGGACAGCTTGACCAAGAGACCCAGTACTTC. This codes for CASSPGQLDQETQYF.

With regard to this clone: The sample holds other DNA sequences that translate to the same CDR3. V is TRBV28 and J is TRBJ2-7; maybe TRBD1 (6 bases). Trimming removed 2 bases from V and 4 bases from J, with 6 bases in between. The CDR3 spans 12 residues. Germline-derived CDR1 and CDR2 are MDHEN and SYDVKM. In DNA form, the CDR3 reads TGTGCCAGCAGTTTAAGGGGGTACGAGCAGTACTTC. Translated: CASSLRGYEQYF.

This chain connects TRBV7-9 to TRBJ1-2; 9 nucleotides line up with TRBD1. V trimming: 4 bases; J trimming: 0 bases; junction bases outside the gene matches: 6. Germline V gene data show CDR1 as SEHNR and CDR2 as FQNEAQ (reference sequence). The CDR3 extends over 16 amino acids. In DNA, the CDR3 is TGTGCCAGCAGCTCCACTGGGACAGGGACTAACTATGGCTACACCTTC. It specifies CASSSTGTGTNYGYTF.

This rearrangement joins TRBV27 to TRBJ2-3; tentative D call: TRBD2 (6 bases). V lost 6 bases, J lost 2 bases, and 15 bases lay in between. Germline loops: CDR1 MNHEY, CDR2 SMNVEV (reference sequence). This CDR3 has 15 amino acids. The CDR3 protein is CASSLKPGATDTQYF. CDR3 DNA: TGTGCCAGCAGCCTTAAACCGGGAGCCACAGATACGCAGTATTTT.

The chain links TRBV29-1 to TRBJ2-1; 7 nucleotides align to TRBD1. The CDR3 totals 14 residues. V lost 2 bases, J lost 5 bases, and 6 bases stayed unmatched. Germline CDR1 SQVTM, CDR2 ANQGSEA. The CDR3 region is CSVERPTGDNEQFF. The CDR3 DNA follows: TGCAGCGTTGAAAGGCCAACAGGGGACAATGAGCAGTTCTTC.

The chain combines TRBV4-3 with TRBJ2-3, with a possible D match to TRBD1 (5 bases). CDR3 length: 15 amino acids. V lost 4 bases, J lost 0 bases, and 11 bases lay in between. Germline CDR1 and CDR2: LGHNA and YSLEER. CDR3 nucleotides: TGCGCCAGCAGCCCGAGACAGAGAAGCACAGATACGCAGTATTTT. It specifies CASSPRQRSTDTQYF.

The CDR3 DNA is TGTGCCAGCAGCTTAGCAACGGGACCCCTGAACACTGAAGCTTTCTTT. Amino acid sequence: CASSLATGPLNTEAFF. J is TRBJ1-1 and V is TRBV7-9, with a weak D call TRBD1 (5 bases). V dropped 0 bases and J dropped 0 bases, with 11 bases sitting between them. The CDR3 contains 16 residues. Germline loops: CDR1 SEHNR, CDR2 FQNEAQ (reference sequence).

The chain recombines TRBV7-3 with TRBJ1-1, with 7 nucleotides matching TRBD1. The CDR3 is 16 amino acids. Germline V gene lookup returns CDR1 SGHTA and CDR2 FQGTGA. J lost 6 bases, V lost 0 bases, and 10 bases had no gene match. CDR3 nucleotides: TGTGCCAGCAGCTTAACCCCACAGGGGCCAATCCCTGAAGCTTTCTTT. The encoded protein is CASSLTPQGPIPEAFF.

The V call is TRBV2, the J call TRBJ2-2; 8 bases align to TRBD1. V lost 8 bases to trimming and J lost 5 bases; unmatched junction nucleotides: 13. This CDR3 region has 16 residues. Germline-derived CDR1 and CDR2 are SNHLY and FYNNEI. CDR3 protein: CASATYLDRVTGELFF. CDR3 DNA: TGTGCCAGCGCCACATACTTGGACAGGGTAACCGGGGAGCTGTTTTTT.

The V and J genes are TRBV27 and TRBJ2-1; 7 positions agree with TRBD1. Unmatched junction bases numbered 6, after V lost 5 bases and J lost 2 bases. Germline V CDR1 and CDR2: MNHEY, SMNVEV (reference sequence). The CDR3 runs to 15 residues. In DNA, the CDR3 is TGTGCCAGCAGTCCGGGGACAGTGGCCTACAATGAGCAGTTCTTC. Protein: CASSPGTVAYNEQFF.

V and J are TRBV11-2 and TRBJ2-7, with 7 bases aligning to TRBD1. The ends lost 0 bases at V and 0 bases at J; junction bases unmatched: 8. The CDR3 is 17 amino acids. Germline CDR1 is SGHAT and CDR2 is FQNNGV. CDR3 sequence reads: CASSLDSAGTDSYEQYF. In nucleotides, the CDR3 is TGTGCCAGCAGCTTAGATTCCGCCGGGACAGACTCCTACGAGCAGTACTTC.

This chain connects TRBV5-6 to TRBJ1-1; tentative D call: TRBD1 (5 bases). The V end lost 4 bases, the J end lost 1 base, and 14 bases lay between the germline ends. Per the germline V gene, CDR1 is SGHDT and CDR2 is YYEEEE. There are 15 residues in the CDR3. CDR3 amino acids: CASSPHLTGNTEAFF. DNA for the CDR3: TGTGCCAGCAGCCCACATCTCACAGGGAACACTGAAGCTTTCTTT.

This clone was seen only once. CDR3 DNA: TGTGCTACAGGGCCTCTAGATCAGCCCCAGCATTTT. This encodes CATGPLDQPQHF. The chain uses TRBV12-5 and TRBJ1-5; D might be TRBD1 (5 bases). The CDR3 runs to 12 residues. Germline V gene lookup returns CDR1 LGHNT and CDR2 FRNRAP. Between the trimmed V and J ends, which lost 10 bases and 5 bases, there was a span of 12 bases.

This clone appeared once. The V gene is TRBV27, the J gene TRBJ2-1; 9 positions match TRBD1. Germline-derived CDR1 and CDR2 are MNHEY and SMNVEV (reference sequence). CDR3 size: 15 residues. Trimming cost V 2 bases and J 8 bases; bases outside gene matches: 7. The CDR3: CASSLRDRAPDEQFF. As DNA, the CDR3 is TGTGCCAGCAGTTTAAGGGACAGGGCTCCCGATGAGCAGTTCTTC.

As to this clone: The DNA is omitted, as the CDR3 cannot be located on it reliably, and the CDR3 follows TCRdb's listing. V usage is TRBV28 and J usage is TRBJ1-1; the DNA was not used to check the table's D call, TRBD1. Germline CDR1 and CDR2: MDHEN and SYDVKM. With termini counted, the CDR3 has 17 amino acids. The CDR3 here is CASILGPHPAVDTEAFF.

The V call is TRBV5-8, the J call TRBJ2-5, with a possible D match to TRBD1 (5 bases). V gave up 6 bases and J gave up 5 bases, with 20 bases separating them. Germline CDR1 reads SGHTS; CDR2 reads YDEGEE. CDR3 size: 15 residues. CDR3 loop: CASTLRRGELETQYF. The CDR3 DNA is TGTGCCAGCACCCTTCGAAGGGGCGAATTGGAGACCCAGTACTTC.

The CDR3 spells CASSHNPPPGQTYEQYF. The CDR3 DNA reads as TGTGCCAGCAGCCACAACCCGCCACCGGGACAGACCTACGAGCAGTACTTC. This sequence joins TRBV16 and TRBJ2-7; TRBD1 matches at 7 bases. Germline values: CDR1 KGHSY, CDR2 FQNENV. CDR3 length: 17 residues. V shed 3 bases, J shed 2 bases, and the junction held 13 bases outside the gene matches. The whole variable domain, remainder taken from reference TRBV16 and TRBJ2-7, is GEEVAQTPKHLVRGEGQKAKLYCAPIKGHSYVFWYQQVLKNEFKFLISFQNENVFDETGMPKERFSAKCLPNSPCSLEIQATKLEDSAVYFCASSHNPPPGQTYEQYFGPGTRLTVT.

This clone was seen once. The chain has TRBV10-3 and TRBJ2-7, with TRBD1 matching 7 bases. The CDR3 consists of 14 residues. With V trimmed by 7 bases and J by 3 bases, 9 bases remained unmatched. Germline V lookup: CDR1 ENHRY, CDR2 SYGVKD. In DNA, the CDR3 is TGTGCCATCACCCGGCACAGACAGGGCTACGAGCAGTACTTC. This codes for CAITRHRQGYEQYF.

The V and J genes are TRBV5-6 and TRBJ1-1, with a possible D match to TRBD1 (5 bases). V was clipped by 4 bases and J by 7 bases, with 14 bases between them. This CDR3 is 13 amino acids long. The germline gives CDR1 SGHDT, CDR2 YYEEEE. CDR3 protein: CASSEGTGGEAFF. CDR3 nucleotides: TGTGCCAGCAGCGAAGGGACGGGTGGTGAAGCTTTCTTT.

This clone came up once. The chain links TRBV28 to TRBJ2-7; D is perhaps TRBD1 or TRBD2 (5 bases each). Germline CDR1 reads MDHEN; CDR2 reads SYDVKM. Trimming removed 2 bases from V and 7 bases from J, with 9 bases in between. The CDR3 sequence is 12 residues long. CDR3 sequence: CASSLDGGEQYF. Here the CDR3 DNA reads TGTGCCAGCAGTTTAGATGGGGGAGAGCAGTACTTC.

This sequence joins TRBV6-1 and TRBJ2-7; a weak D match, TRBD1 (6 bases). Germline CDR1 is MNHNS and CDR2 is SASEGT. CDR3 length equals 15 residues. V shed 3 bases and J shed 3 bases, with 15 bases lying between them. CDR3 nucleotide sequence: TGTGCCAGCAGTGATCTGAGGACAGTAAACTACGAGCAGTACTTC. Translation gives CASSDLRTVNYEQYF.